A single count supports the clone carrying this T cell receptor beta chain. Its target is unknown. The sample originates from a study of OX40 agonist ivuxolimab in advanced cancers. Clones were sequenced by immunoSEQ multiplex PCR, and TCRdb holds only the in-frame ones, with some missing. Here the sample spans tens of thousands of clones, around 79% being singletons. Excluded were patients having autoimmune disease history or systemic immunosuppression. Per germline, CDR1 MDHEN and CDR2 SYDVKM. Trimming shortened V by 4 bases and J by 5 bases, and 15 bases separated the two germline ends. CDR3 length equals 15 residues. The study's findings and limits: More expanded clones were seen, on average, in CD8+ T cells than in CD4+.

This receptor was identified in an adult with an advanced solid tumor such as melanoma, head and neck, liver or kidney cancer. Sequenced here: CD4+ or CD8+ T cells sorted from blood, sampled in a trial of the OX40 agonist ivuxolimab. The chain combines TRBV28 with TRBJ1-5; D might be TRBD1 (6 bases). The CDR3 bases are TGTGCCAGCAGTTACAACAGGGTTCAGGATCAGCCCCAGCATTTT. Translation: CASSYNRVQDQPQHF.